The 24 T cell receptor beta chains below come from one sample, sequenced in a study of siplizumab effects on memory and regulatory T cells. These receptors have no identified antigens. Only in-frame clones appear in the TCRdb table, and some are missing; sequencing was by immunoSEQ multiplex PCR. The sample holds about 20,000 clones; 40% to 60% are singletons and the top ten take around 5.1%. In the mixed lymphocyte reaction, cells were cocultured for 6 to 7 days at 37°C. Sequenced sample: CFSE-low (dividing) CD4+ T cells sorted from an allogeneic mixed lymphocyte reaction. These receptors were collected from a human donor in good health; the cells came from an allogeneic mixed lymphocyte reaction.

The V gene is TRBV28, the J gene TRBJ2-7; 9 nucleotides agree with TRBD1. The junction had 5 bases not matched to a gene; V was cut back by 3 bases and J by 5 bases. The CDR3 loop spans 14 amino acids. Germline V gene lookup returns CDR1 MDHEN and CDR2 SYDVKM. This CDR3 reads CASSFGTGFHEQYF. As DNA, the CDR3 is TGTGCCAGCAGTTTTGGGACAGGGTTCCACGAGCAGTACTTC.

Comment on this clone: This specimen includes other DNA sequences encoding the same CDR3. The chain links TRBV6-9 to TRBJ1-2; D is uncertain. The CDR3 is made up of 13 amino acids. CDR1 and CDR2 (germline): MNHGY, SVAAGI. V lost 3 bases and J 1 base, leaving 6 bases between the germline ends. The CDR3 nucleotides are TGTGCCAGCAGTTACGATAGTAACTATGGCTACACCTTC. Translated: CASSYDSNYGYTF.

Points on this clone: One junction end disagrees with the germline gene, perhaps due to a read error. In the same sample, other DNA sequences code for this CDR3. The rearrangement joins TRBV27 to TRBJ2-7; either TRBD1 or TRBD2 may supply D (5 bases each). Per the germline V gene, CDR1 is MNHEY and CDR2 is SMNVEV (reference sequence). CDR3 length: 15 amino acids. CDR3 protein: CASRNPGQGSNEQYF. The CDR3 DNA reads TGTGCCAGCAGGAATCCGGGGCAGGGCTCCAACGAGCAGTACTTC.

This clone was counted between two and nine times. In DNA, the CDR3 is TGTGCCATCAGTGAGTCCGCGTTGCGGGAAGAGACCCAGTACTTC. This gives the protein CAISESALREETQYF. V is TRBV10-3 and J is TRBJ2-5, with a possible D match to TRBD2 (5 bases). V was clipped by 0 bases and J by 3 bases, with 11 bases between them. Germline loops: CDR1 ENHRY, CDR2 SYGVKD. The CDR3 totals 15 residues.

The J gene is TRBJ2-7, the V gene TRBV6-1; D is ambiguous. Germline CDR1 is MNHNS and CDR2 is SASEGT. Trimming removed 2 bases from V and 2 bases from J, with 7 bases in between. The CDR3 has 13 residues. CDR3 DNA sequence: TGTGCCAGCAGTGAAAATGGGGCCTACGAGCAGTACTTC. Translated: CASSENGAYEQYF.

The CDR3 DNA reads as TGTGCCACCAGCAGAGATCAGAACACTGAAGCTTTCTTT. It encodes CATSRDQNTEAFF. This chain connects TRBV15 to TRBJ1-1; no clear D gene. The CDR3 has 13 residues. Trimming took 0 bases from V and 1 from J, leaving 3 bases between them. Germline CDR1 reads LNHNV; CDR2 reads YYDKDF (reference sequence).

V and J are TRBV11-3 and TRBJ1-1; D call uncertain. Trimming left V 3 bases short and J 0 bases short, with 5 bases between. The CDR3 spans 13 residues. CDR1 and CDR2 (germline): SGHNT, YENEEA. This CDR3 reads CASSFEMNTEAFF. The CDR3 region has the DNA TGTGCCAGCAGCTTTGAGATGAACACTGAAGCTTTCTTT.

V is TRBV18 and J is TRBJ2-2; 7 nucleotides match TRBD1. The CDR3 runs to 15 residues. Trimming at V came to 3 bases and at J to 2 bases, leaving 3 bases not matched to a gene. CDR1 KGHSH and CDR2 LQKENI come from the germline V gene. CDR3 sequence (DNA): TGTGCCAGCTCACCCCGACAGGGAAACACCGGGGAGCTGTTTTTT. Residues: CASSPRQGNTGELFF.

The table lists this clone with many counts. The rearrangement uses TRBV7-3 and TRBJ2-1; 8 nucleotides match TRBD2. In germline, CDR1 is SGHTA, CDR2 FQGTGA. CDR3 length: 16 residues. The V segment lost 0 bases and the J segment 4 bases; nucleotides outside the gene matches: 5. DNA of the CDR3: TGTGCCAGCAGCTTAACGCCCGGGACTAGTTACAATGAGCAGTTCTTC. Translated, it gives CASSLTPGTSYNEQFF.

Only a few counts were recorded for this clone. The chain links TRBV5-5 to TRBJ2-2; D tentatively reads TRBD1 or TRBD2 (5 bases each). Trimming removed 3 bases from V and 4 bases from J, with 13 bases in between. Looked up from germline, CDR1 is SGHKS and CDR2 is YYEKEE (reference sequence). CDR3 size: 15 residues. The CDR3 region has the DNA TGTGCCAGCAGCTCGGATGGGGGTGGCACCGGGGAGCTGTTTTTT. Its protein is CASSSDGGGTGELFF.

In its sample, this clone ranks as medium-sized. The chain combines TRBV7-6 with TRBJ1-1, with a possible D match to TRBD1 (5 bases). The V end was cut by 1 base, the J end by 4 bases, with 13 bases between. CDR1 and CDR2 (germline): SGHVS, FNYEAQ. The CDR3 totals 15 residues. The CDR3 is CASSLVPGRGTEAFF. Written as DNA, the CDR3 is TGTGCCAGCAGCTTAGTCCCAGGGAGGGGCACTGAAGCTTTCTTT.

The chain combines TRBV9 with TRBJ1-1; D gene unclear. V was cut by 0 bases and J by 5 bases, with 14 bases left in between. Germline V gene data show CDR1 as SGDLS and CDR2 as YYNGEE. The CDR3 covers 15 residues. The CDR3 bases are TGTGCCAGCAGCGTAGATGGCCGGGGAGAAACTGAAGCTTTCTTT. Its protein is CASSVDGRGETEAFF.

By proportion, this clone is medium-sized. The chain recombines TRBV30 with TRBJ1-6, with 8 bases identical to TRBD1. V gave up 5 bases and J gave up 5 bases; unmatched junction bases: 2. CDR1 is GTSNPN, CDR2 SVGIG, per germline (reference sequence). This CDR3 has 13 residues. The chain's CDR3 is CAWLDRDNSPLHF. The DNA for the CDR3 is TGTGCCTGGTTGGACAGGGATAATTCACCCCTCCACTTT.

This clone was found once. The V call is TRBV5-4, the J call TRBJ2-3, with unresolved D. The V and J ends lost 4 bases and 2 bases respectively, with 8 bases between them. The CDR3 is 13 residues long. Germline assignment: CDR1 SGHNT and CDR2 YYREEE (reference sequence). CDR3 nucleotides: TGTGCCAGCAGCCAAGATCTCACAGATACGCAGTATTTT. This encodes CASSQDLTDTQYF.

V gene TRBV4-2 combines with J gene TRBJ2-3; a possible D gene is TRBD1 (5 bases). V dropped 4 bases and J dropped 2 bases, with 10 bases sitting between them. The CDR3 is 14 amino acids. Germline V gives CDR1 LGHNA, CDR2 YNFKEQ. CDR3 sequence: CASSPQTATDTQYF. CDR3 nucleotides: TGTGCCAGCAGCCCCCAGACAGCCACAGATACGCAGTATTTT.

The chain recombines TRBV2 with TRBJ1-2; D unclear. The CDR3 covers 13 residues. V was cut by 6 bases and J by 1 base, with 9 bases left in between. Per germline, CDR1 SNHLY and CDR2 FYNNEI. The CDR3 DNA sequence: TGTGCCAGCAGGGACTCCGGTAACTATGGCTACACCTTC. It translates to CASRDSGNYGYTF.

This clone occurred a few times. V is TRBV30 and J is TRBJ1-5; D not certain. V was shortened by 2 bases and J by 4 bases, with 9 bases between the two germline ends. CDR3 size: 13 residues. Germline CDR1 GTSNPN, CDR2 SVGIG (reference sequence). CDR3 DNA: TGTGCCTGGAGTATGTCAGTGAATCAGCCCCAGCATTTT. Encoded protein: CAWSMSVNQPQHF.

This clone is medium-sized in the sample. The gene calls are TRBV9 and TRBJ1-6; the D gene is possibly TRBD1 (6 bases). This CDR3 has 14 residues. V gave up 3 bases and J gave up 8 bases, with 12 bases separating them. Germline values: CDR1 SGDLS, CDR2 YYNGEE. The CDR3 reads CASSDQGFYSPLHF. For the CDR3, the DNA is TGTGCCAGCAGCGACCAGGGGTTCTATTCACCCCTCCACTTT.

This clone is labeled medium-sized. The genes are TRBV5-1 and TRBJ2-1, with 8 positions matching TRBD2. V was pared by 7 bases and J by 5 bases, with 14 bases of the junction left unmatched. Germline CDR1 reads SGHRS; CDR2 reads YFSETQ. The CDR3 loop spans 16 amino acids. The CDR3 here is CASPPGSGGLNNEQFF. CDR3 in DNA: TGCGCCAGCCCCCCGGGGAGCGGGGGCCTGAACAATGAGCAGTTCTTC. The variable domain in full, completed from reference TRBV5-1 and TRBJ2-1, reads KAGVTQTPRYLIKTRGQQVTLSCSPISGHRSVSWYQQTPGQGLQFLFEYFSETQRNKGNFPGRFSGRQFSNSRSEMNVSTLELGDSALYLCASPPGSGGLNNEQFFGPGTRLTVL.

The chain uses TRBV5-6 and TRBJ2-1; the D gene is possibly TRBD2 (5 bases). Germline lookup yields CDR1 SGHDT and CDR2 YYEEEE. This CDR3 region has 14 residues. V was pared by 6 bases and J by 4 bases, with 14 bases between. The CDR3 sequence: CASIRGRDYNEQFF. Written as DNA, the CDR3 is TGTGCCAGCATCCGAGGACGGGATTACAATGAGCAGTTCTTC.

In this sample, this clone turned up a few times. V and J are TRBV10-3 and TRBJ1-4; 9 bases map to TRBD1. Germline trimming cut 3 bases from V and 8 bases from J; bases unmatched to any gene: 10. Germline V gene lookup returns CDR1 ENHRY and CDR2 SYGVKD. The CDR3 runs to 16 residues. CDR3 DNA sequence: TGTGCCATCAGTGACCCGAGCAGACAGGGGGGGGAAAAACTGTTTTTT. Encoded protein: CAISDPSRQGGEKLFF.

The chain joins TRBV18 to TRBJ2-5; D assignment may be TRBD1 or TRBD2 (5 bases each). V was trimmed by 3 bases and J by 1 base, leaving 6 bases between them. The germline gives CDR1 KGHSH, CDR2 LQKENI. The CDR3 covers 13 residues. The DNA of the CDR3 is TGTGCCAGCTCACCGGGGGTCCAAGAGACCCAGTACTTC. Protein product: CASSPGVQETQYF.

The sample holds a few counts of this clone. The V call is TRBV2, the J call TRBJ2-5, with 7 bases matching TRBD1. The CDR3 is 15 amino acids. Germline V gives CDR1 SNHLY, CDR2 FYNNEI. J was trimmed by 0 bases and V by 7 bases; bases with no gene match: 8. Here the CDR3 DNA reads TGTGCCAGCACTGGACAGGCTTCGTACCAAGAGACCCAGTACTTC. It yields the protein CASTGQASYQETQYF.

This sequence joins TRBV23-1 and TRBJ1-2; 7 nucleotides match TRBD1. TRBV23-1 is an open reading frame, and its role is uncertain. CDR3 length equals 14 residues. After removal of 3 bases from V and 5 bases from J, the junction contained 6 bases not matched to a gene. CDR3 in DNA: TGCGCCAGCAGTCACCCTTGGGACAGATATGGCTACACCTTC. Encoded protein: CASSHPWDRYGYTF.